These 18 T cell receptor beta chains came from one sample sequenced in a study of beta chain features in type 1 diabetes listed by TCRdb under 2018. Receptor amplification or capture employed the immunoSEQ multiplex PCR assay. The entire isolated RNA was reverse transcribed using the High Capacity cDNA Reverse Transcription Kit, and thus expressed TCRB transcripts were sequenced. The source is immuneACCESS, and TCRdb retained only in-frame sequences with V and J called. Part of the clones is not carried over; for the studies checked, unresolved V genes explain less than half of this, and the remainder is unexplained. For this sample there are 200,000 to 250,000 clones; 25% to 30% appear just once. About 3.9% of the sample is in the top ten clones. Specimen: central memory CD4+ T cells from blood. These receptors were taken from a man aged 25-40 years in good health.

The chain recombines TRBV28 with TRBJ2-3; TRBD2 might be the D (6 bases). The germline CDR1 and CDR2 sequences are MDHEN and SYDVKM. There are 13 residues in the CDR3. V gave up 7 bases and J gave up 2 bases, with 10 bases separating them. In DNA form, the CDR3 reads TGTGCCAGCATGCGGGACCTCACAGATACGCAGTATTTT. Protein: CASMRDLTDTQYF.

This clone was counted only a few times. The chain employs TRBV28 and TRBJ1-2; D is undetermined. CDR1 is MDHEN and CDR2 is SYDVKM in the germline V gene. The CDR3 extends over 12 amino acids. V was pared by 4 bases and J by 4 bases, with 7 bases between. The CDR3 DNA reads TGTGCCAGCAGTTCCCCAATCTATGGCTACACCTTC. It translates to CASSSPIYGYTF.

This clone was observed many times. Mismatch with germline at one junction end may stem from a read error. This chain joins TRBV11-2 and TRBJ2-5; D is ambiguous. The CDR3 contains 14 residues. The germline CDR1 and CDR2 sequences are SGHAT and FQNNGV. The CDR3 nucleotides are TGTGCCAGCAGCTTAGATCGGGTGGGCCAGACCCCGTACTTC. This encodes CASSLDRVGQTPYF.

Only a few counts were recorded for this clone. The chain combines TRBV19 with TRBJ2-1, with 8 bases fitting TRBD2. The CDR3 spans 15 residues. V lost 5 bases, J lost 4 bases, and 7 bases stayed unmatched. In germline, CDR1 is LNHDA, CDR2 SQIVND (reference sequence). The CDR3 reads CASSYAGGGYNEQFF. The CDR3 nucleotides read TGTGCCAGTAGTTACGCGGGAGGTGGTTACAATGAGCAGTTCTTC.

Only a few counts were recorded for this clone. The chain recombines TRBV14 with TRBJ2-3, with 7 bases matching TRBD2. In germline, CDR1 is SGHDN, CDR2 FVKESK. This CDR3 has 15 amino acids. Losses at the gene ends were 6 bases for V and 5 bases for J; bases not matched to a gene: 11. CDR3 in DNA: TGTGCCAGCAGACCAAGCGGAGGCGGGAGAGATACGCAGTATTTT. Translating gives CASRPSGGGRDTQYF.

In this sample, this clone turned up a few times. The chain joins TRBV5-1 to TRBJ2-6; D unclear. The V gene's germline CDR1 is SGHRS and CDR2 YFSETQ. The CDR3 is 15 residues long. Trimming took 2 bases from V and 0 from J, leaving 6 bases between them. The DNA for the CDR3 is TGCGCCAGCAGCTTCGGCCCCTCTGGGGCCAACGTCCTGACTTTC. Amino acid sequence: CASSFGPSGANVLTF. The full variable domain, rest sourced from reference TRBV5-1 and TRBJ2-6, is KAGVTQTPRYLIKTRGQQVTLSCSPISGHRSVSWYQQTPGQGLQFLFEYFSETQRNKGNFPGRFSGRQFSNSRSEMNVSTLELGDSALYLCASSFGPSGANVLTFGAGSRLTVL.

The CDR3 here is CASSPGTSFTDTQYF. The CDR3 nucleotides read TGTGCCAGCAGCCCCGGGACCTCTTTCACAGATACGCAGTATTTT. The J gene is TRBJ2-3, the V gene TRBV7-9, with D tentatively TRBD1 or TRBD2 (5 bases each). Germline assignment: CDR1 SEHNR and CDR2 FQNEAQ (reference sequence). Trimming took 5 bases from V and 2 from J, leaving 14 bases between them. The CDR3 totals 15 residues.

This clone appeared a few times. Sequence at one end of the junction differs from germline and may be a read error. The chain recombines TRBV7-9 with TRBJ2-1; possibly TRBD2 for D (6 bases). The germline CDR1 and CDR2 sequences are SEHNR and FQNEAQ (reference sequence). The CDR3 totals 16 residues. Here the CDR3 DNA reads TGCGCCAGCAGCCAAGAAACAGCGGGCTCCTACAATGAGCAGTTCTTC. It codes for CASSQETAGSYNEQFF.

The chain recombines TRBV7-2 with TRBJ2-5, with TRBD2 matching over 11 bases. Germline V gene lookup returns CDR1 SGHTA and CDR2 FQGNSA. The CDR3 is 17 residues long. V was pared by 4 bases and J by 4 bases, with 11 bases of the junction left unmatched. CDR3 bases: TGTGCCAGCAGCTCTGAAACTAGCGGGAGTGTTAGAGAGACCCAGTACTTC. As protein: CASSSETSGSVRETQYF.

At least ten counts were recorded for this clone. The genes are TRBV7-2 and TRBJ2-3; no definite D call. This CDR3 contains 14 residues. Germline loops: CDR1 SGHTA, CDR2 FQGNSA. The V end lost 5 bases, the J end lost 0 bases, and 9 bases lay between the germline ends. The CDR3 DNA sequence: TGTGCCAGCAGCCAACGGACCAGCACAGATACGCAGTATTTT. This codes for CASSQRTSTDTQYF.

The V and J genes are TRBV25-1 and TRBJ2-2; no clear D. Looked up from germline, CDR1 is MGHDK and CDR2 is SYGVNS. The germline V and J ends were trimmed by 8 bases and 4 bases, with 11 bases remaining between them. This CDR3 spans 13 amino acids. CDR3 coding DNA: TGTGCCAGCGGCCCTCCTGGCACCGGGGAGCTGTTTTTT. Translated: CASGPPGTGELFF. The variable domain in full, completed from reference TRBV25-1 and TRBJ2-2, reads EADIYQTPRYLVIGTGKKITLECSQTMGHDKMYWYQQDPGMELHLIHYSYGVNSTEKGDLSSESTVSRIRTEHFPLTLESARPSHTSQYLCASGPPGTGELFFGEGSRLTVL.

V usage is TRBV11-2 and J usage is TRBJ2-5; tentatively, D is TRBD2 (6 bases). This CDR3 is 15 amino acids long. The germline CDR1 and CDR2 sequences are SGHAT and FQNNGV. Trimming removed 5 bases from V and 4 bases from J, with 17 bases in between. CDR3 region: CASSLQGGMGETQYF. CDR3 nucleotide sequence: TGTGCCAGCAGCCTCCAGGGCGGGATGGGAGAGACCCAGTACTTC.

This rearrangement joins TRBV19 to TRBJ1-2; no clear D. The CDR3 is made up of 12 amino acids. Germline assignment: CDR1 LNHDA and CDR2 SQIVND (reference sequence). The V end lost 6 bases, the J end lost 8 bases, and 13 bases lay between the germline ends. The CDR3 nucleotides are TGTGCCAGTAGAGGAAGTTATGAGGGCTACACCTTC. It is translated as CASRGSYEGYTF.

The V call is TRBV4-2, the J call TRBJ2-2, with no clear D. CDR3 length: 14 residues. The germline V gene encodes CDR1 LGHNA and CDR2 YNFKEQ. Trimming pared 3 bases from V and 3 bases from J, leaving 8 bases between. The CDR3 region has the DNA TGTGCCAGCAGCCAGGCAATGGACACCGGGGAGCTGTTTTTT. Translation gives CASSQAMDTGELFF.

A few counts support this clone. This chain joins TRBV7-8 and TRBJ2-7; D is perhaps TRBD1 or TRBD2 (5 bases each). Per the germline V gene, CDR1 is SGHVS and CDR2 is FQNEAQ. The germline V and J ends were trimmed by 4 bases and 6 bases, with 16 bases remaining between them. CDR3 size: 14 residues. As DNA, the CDR3 is TGTGCCAGCAGCTCAACCGGGACCGCCCCCGAGCAGTACTTC. This codes for CASSSTGTAPEQYF.

The rearrangement uses TRBV27 and TRBJ2-3, with D perhaps being TRBD1 or TRBD2 (5 bases each). The CDR3 covers 13 residues. Germline assignment: CDR1 MNHEY and CDR2 SMNVEV (reference sequence). V lost 3 bases to trimming and J lost 9 bases, with 13 bases between them. In DNA, the CDR3 is TGTGCCAGCAGTTTCACCGGGACGGGCACGCAGTATTTT. Translation: CASSFTGTGTQYF.

This clone was seen only a few times. The chain is built from TRBV14 and TRBJ2-4, with TRBD1 as a possible D gene (6 bases). Germline-derived CDR1 and CDR2 are SGHDN and FVKESK. This CDR3 comprises 14 residues. Trimming removed 2 bases from V and 3 bases from J, with 8 bases in between. The DNA of the CDR3 is TGTGCCAGCAGCCAACAGGGGAGCAAAAACATTCAGTACTTC. As protein: CASSQQGSKNIQYF.

Concerning this clone: Other DNA sequences in the sample encode the same CDR3. V usage is TRBV7-9 and J usage is TRBJ2-1; 9 bases fit TRBD2. V lost 3 bases, J lost 10 bases, and 1 base stayed unmatched. CDR3 length equals 12 residues. The germline V gene encodes CDR1 SEHNR and CDR2 FQNEAQ (reference sequence). CDR3 in DNA: TGTGCCAGCAGCTTGACTAGCGGAGAGCAGTTCTTC. It translates to CASSLTSGEQFF.